This T cell receptor (beta chain) stems from a study of blood T cell repertoires in COVID-19. Study-wide context: Donors in the United States, Italy and Spain gave samples during acute or convalescent COVID-19. Sources were T cells, B-cell-depleted T cells, or PBMCs; the material itself was cDNA or gDNA.

The CDR3 sequence is 15 residues long. Between the trimmed V and J ends, which lost 0 bases and 1 base, there was a span of 8 bases. Germline lookup yields CDR1 SGHTS and CDR2 YDEGEE. Per the original data handling: Amplifying reference gene primers gave estimates of nucleated cell counts. The protocol was immunoSEQ multiplex PCR, while the TCRdb copy is restricted to in-frame clones and leaves out a portion. V and J calls and clone size come straight from that table; D and trimming were deduced from the DNA. This table has 35,000 to 50,000 clones, around 83% appearing once. V is TRBV5-8 and J is TRBJ2-1; D is undetermined. Sequenced sample: peripheral blood. The clonotype originates from a woman aged 70-85 years in a cohort sampled during active COVID-19. CDR3 residues: CASSLAGMSYNEQFF. The CDR3 nucleotides are TGTGCCAGCAGCTTGGCAGGTATGTCCTACAATGAGCAGTTCTTC.